Listed below are T cell receptor beta chains from one sample, sequenced in a study of blood T cell repertoires in COVID-19. Method: immunoSEQ multiplex PCR; TCRdb's copy keeps in-frame clones and lacks some. Among about 65,000 clones listed, approximately 80% were seen once. Source material: peripheral blood. Every receptor here comes from a man older than 75 with acute or convalescent COVID-19. The CDR3 runs from the conserved cysteine through the conserved F or W. The D gene is left open where the match is weak. Not all rows give a size; the values are once, few, many and, for expanded clones, a class.

>NA|TRBV5-1|NA|TRBJ2-2
TGCGCCAGCAGCTTGGACGGGGTCGGGGAGCTGTTTTTT
CASSLDGVGELFF
>TRBD2|TRBV2|NA|TRBJ2-7
TGTGCCAGCAGCGGAGAACTAGCGGGGGGGCGGGAGCAGTACTTC
CASSGELAGGREQYF
>NA|TRBV5-1|NA|TRBJ2-7
TGCGCCAGCAGCACGGGACAAGGATCCTACGAGCAGTACTTC
CASSTGQGSYEQYF
>TRBD2|TRBV5-1|once|TRBJ2-3
TGCGCCAGCAGCTTGGGCGGCGGGGCGGGGGGGAATTCCGTCACAGATACGCAGTATTTT
CASSLGGGAGGNSVTDTQYF
>NA|TRBV2|NA|TRBJ1-5
TGTGCCAGCAGTAAAGTGGGAGAGCCCCAGCATTTT
CASSKVGEPQHF
>TRBD2|TRBV3-1/TRBV3-2|once|TRBJ2-5
TGTGCCAGCAGCCAAGTCGCGGGGGGGACCCAGTACTTC
CASSQVAGGTQYF
>TRBD1|TRBV19|NA|TRBJ1-3
TGTGCCAGTAGTCCCCGACAGGGTGCTGGAAACACCATATATTTT
CASSPRQGAGNTIYF
>TRBD1|TRBV4-1|NA|TRBJ2-1
TGCGCCAGCAGCCAAGATCGAGAGGGGACAGGGATAGGAAATGAGCAGTTCTTC
CASSQDREGTGIGNEQFF
>NA|TRBV5-1|NA|TRBJ1-3
TGCGCCAGCAGCTACACGACAGGAATCTCTGGAAACACCATATATTTT
CASSYTTGISGNTIYF
>TRBD1|TRBV7-9|NA|TRBJ1-5
TGTGCCAGCAGCTTGGGGACAGCAAATCAGCCCCAGCATTTT
CASSLGTANQPQHF
>TRBD2|TRBV28|NA|TRBJ2-7
TGTGCCAGCAGTTTTAGGCTAGCGGGGCTTACCTACGAGCAGTACTTC
CASSFRLAGLTYEQYF
>TRBD1|TRBV2|NA|TRBJ1-2
TGTGCCAGCAGGGGGACAGCCGATTATGGCTACACCTTC
CASRGTADYGYTF
>NA|TRBV19|NA|TRBJ2-5
TGTGCCAGTAGTGGGAGCGGCCAAGAGACCCAGTACTTC
CASSGSGQETQYF
>NA|TRBV7-8|NA|TRBJ2-5
TGTGCCAGCAGCTACGGGGGTGTAAGATCCCAAGAGACCCAGTACTTC
CASSYGGVRSQETQYF